The 29 T cell receptor beta chains given below trace back to one sample, sequenced in a study of T cells after yellow fever vaccination. TCRdb recomputed calls from the 5' RACE reads with MiXCR, one row per CDR3 protein. This sample has about 350,000 distinct CDR3 sequences, with around 12% found just once. Sequenced here: CD4+ T cells sorted from PBMCs, sampled 15 days after the yellow fever booster vaccination. The receptors here all came from a man aged 18 to 29 who received the YFV17D yellow fever vaccine.

The rearrangement joins TRBV10-2 to TRBJ1-5, with TRBD1 as a possible D gene (5 bases). V dropped 3 bases and J dropped 5 bases, with 11 bases sitting between them. Germline-derived CDR1 and CDR2 are WSHSY and SAAADI. The CDR3 spans 14 residues. CDR3: CASSDQGEDQPQHF. CDR3 nucleotides: TGCGCCAGCAGTGACCAAGGGGAAGATCAGCCCCAGCATTTT.

J is TRBJ1-2 and V is TRBV19; D call uncertain. From germline, CDR1 is LNHDA and CDR2 SQIVND (reference sequence). V lost 6 bases and J 3 bases, leaving 17 bases between the germline ends. The CDR3 runs 15 residues. The CDR3 protein is CASSPVPPDYYGYTF. CDR3 bases: TGTGCCAGTAGCCCGGTCCCTCCAGATTACTATGGCTACACCTTC.

This clonotype has only a few counts. CDR3 nucleotide sequence: TGTGCCAGCAGCTGGGACAGGGGGTCCTATGGCTACACCTTC. It specifies CASSWDRGSYGYTF. The genes are TRBV7-2 and TRBJ1-2; 11 bases agree with TRBD1. V lost 4 bases and J lost 4; bases outside the gene matches: 2. CDR1 is SGHTA, CDR2 FQGNSA, per germline. CDR3 size: 14 residues.

This clonotype was seen a few times. The chain couples TRBV20-1 to TRBJ2-5; D uncertain. The length of the CDR3 is 11 residues. Between the trimmed V and J ends, which lost 0 bases and 5 bases, there was a span of 4 bases. The germline V gene has CDR1 DFQATT and CDR2 SNEGSKA (reference sequence). The CDR3 coding sequence is TGCAGTGCTAGAGAACTTGAGACCCAGTACTTC. This sequence encodes CSARELETQYF.

This clonotype was seen repeatedly, ten times or more. The chain combines TRBV5-1 with TRBJ2-1; no firm D call. V was cut by 0 bases and J by 3 bases, with 10 bases left in between. From germline, CDR1 is SGHRS and CDR2 YFSETQ. The CDR3 totals 15 residues. The CDR3 nucleotides read TGCGCCAGCAGCTTGGTAGAACCTTACTACAATGAGCAGTTCTTC. It translates to CASSLVEPYYNEQFF.

Concerning this clonotype: At one end the junction does not follow the germline gene, possibly because of a read error. The chain uses TRBV29-1 and TRBJ1-2, with no clear D. CDR1 SQVTM and CDR2 ANQGSEA come from the germline V gene. The CDR3 sequence is 12 residues long. For the CDR3, the DNA is TGCAGCGTCGGTCACCGGAACTATGGCTTCACCTTC. Translated, it gives CSVGHRNYGFTF.

At least ten counts were recorded for this clonotype. This rearrangement joins TRBV10-2 to TRBJ2-3; TRBD2 matches 8 bases. CDR3 length equals 15 residues. The V gene end was trimmed by 3 bases and the J gene end by 2 bases; junction bases not matched to a gene: 4. The germline CDR1 and CDR2 sequences are WSHSY and SAAADI. The CDR3: CASSELAVATDTQYF. CDR3 DNA sequence: TGCGCCAGCAGTGAACTAGCGGTGGCCACAGATACGCAGTATTTT.

This clonotype was counted only a few times. J is TRBJ2-5 and V is TRBV5-4; 8 bases line up with TRBD2. Per germline, CDR1 SGHNT and CDR2 YYREEE (reference sequence). V gave up 4 bases and J gave up 5 bases; unmatched junction bases: 10. There are 15 residues in the CDR3. The DNA of the CDR3 is TGTGCCAGCAGCAGCAAACTAGCGGAACTGGAGACCCAGTACTTC. Translating gives CASSSKLAELETQYF.

This clonotype was seen only a few times. V is TRBV21-1 and J is TRBJ2-3. TRBV21-1 is labeled a pseudogene. This CDR3 contains 15 residues. The CDR3 here is CASSTQGYCADTQYF. CDR3 DNA sequence: TGTGCCAGCAGCACTCAAGGGTATTGCGCAGATACGCAGTATTTT.

This clonotype was picked up many times. J is TRBJ1-1 and V is TRBV7-8; D is unresolved. The V and J ends lost 2 bases and 0 bases respectively, with 7 bases between them. Germline values: CDR1 SGHVS, CDR2 FQNEAQ. The CDR3 length is 14 residues. CDR3 region: CASSLQRMNTEAFF. CDR3 nucleotides: TGTGCCAGCAGCTTACAGAGGATGAACACTGAAGCTTTCTTT.

This clonotype was counted at least ten times. The V gene is TRBV7-9, the J gene TRBJ2-7; the match to TRBD1 covers 8 bases. This CDR3 region has 15 residues. Losses at the gene ends were 1 base for V and 1 base for J; bases not matched to a gene: 3. Germline V CDR1 and CDR2: SEHNR, FQNEAQ (reference sequence). In DNA form, the CDR3 reads TGTGCCAGCAGCTTAGGCGGGACAGGTTCCTACGAGCAGTACGTC. Its protein product is CASSLGGTGSYEQYV.

V gene TRBV5-1 combines with J gene TRBJ2-3, with 10 bases identical to TRBD2. Germline V gene sequence: CDR1 SGHRS, CDR2 YFSETQ. The CDR3 spans 20 residues. V lost 1 base to trimming and J lost 0 bases; unmatched junction nucleotides: 14. The CDR3 nucleotides are TGCGCCAGCAGCTTGTCCCCCGTGTTATTACTAGCGGGGAGCACAGATACGCAGTATTTT. Encoded protein: CASSLSPVLLLAGSTDTQYF. Full variable domain (rest looked up from reference TRBV5-1 and TRBJ2-3): KAGVTQTPRYLIKTRGQQVTLSCSPISGHRSVSWYQQTPGQGLQFLFEYFSETQRNKGNFPGRFSGRQFSNSRSEMNVSTLELGDSALYLCASSLSPVLLLAGSTDTQYFGPGTRLTVL.

This clonotype was detected a few times. The genes are TRBV4-3 and TRBJ2-2; TRBD2 agrees at 7 bases. Germline-derived CDR1 and CDR2 are LGHNA and YSLEER. The CDR3 spans 21 residues. Trimming cost V 0 bases and J 1 base; bases outside gene matches: 17. CDR3 amino acids: CASSQDVVRGGDRRNTGELFF. As DNA, the CDR3 is TGCGCCAGCAGCCAAGATGTGGTCCGGGGAGGGGATCGGAGGAACACCGGGGAGCTGTTTTTT.

V is TRBV7-9 and J is TRBJ2-1; 13 bases fit TRBD2. The V and J ends lost 5 bases and 10 bases, in that order; junction bases with no gene match: 2. The CDR3 runs to 13 residues. Germline assignment: CDR1 SEHNR and CDR2 FQNEAQ (reference sequence). The CDR3 DNA follows: TGTGCCAGCAGCGGGACTAGCGGGGTCGAGCAGTTCTTC. This codes for CASSGTSGVEQFF.

The CDR3 nucleotides read TGTGCCAGCATCAGACTAGCCTTAGGCAATGAGCAGTTCTTC. Residues: CASIRLALGNEQFF. The rearrangement joins TRBV2 to TRBJ2-1, with TRBD2 matching 7 bases. Looked up from germline, CDR1 is SNHLY and CDR2 is FYNNEI. This CDR3 is 14 amino acids long. Trimming took 7 bases from V and 6 from J; bases not matched to a gene: 9.

DNA of the CDR3: TGTGCCACCTTTCGACGGAACACTGAAGCTTTCTTT. Translating it yields CATFRRNTEAFF. J is TRBJ1-1 and V is TRBV10-3; unclear D gene. V shed 10 bases and J shed 1 base, with 10 bases lying between them. This CDR3 spans 12 amino acids. The germline V gene has CDR1 ENHRY and CDR2 SYGVKD.

The gene calls are TRBV7-9 and TRBJ1-2; D might be TRBD1 (6 bases). V lost 3 bases and J lost 3, with 17 bases in between. The CDR3 sequence is 16 residues long. Germline V gene lookup returns CDR1 SEHNR and CDR2 FQNEAQ (reference sequence). The CDR3 DNA is TGTGCCAGCAGCTTTTGGGGGGCTGTACCAGACTATGGCTACACCTTC. Encoded protein: CASSFWGAVPDYGYTF. Drawing the rest from reference TRBV7-9 and TRBJ1-2, the complete variable domain is DTGVSQNPRHKITKRGQNVTFRCDPISEHNRLYWYRQTLGQGPEFLTYFQNEAQLEKSRLLSDRFSAERPKGSFSTLEIQRTEQGDSAMYLCASSFWGAVPDYGYTFGSGTRLTVV.

There are a few counts of this clonotype. One base away lies a much larger clone, so this may be a sequencing read error. This rearrangement joins TRBV2 to TRBJ2-1; D is unclear. CDR3 length: 11 residues. Germline values: CDR1 SNHLY, CDR2 FYNNEI. V lost 2 bases and J 6 bases, leaving 2 bases between the germline ends. The CDR3 loop reads CASSESNEQFF. The DNA of the CDR3 is TGTGCCAGCAGTGAATCCAATGAGCAGTTCTTC.

There are a few counts of this clonotype. This chain connects TRBV6-5 to TRBJ2-1; D possibly uses TRBD1 or TRBD2 (5 bases each). V was clipped by 0 bases and J by 5 bases, with 8 bases between them. The CDR3 is 14 residues long. Germline CDR1 reads MNHEY; CDR2 reads SVGAGI. The DNA of the CDR3 is TGTGCCAGCAGTTACTCGGGGCGGGACAATGAGCAGTTCTTC. Amino acids: CASSYSGRDNEQFF.

CDR3 sequence (DNA): TGTGCCAGCAGTTTCCGCGGGACAGGGGGTGGCTACACCTTC. This codes for CASSFRGTGGGYTF. This chain joins TRBV12-3 or TRBV12-4 and TRBJ1-2, with 11 nucleotides matching TRBD1. V trimming: 3 bases; J trimming: 7 bases; junction bases outside the gene matches: 4. This CDR3 contains 14 residues.

The chain joins TRBV25-1 to TRBJ1-6; D gene uncertain. CDR3 length: 11 residues. V dropped 6 bases and J dropped 8 bases, with 5 bases sitting between them. Germline V lookup: CDR1 MGHDK, CDR2 SYGVNS. The CDR3, as DNA: TGTGCCAGCAGGGATGATTCACCCCTCCACTTT. This encodes CASRDDSPLHF. Full variable domain (missing parts from reference TRBV25-1 and TRBJ1-6): EADIYQTPRYLVIGTGKKITLECSQTMGHDKMYWYQQDPGMELHLIHYSYGVNSTEKGDLSSESTVSRIRTEHFPLTLESARPSHTSQYLCASRDDSPLHFGNGTRLTVT.

This clonotype was seen ten or more times. The rearrangement uses TRBV6-6 and TRBJ2-5, with D possibly being TRBD2 (7 bases). The V and J ends lost 6 bases and 3 bases respectively, with 14 bases between them. This CDR3 is built from 14 residues. The germline V gene has CDR1 MNHNY and CDR2 SVGAGI (reference sequence). The CDR3 region is CASSAEGGEETQYF. CDR3 coding DNA: TGTGCCAGCAGCGCGGAGGGGGGGGAAGAGACCCAGTACTTC.

The chain recombines TRBV19 with TRBJ2-7, with D hard to call. The CDR3 runs to 15 residues. Germline CDR1 is LNHDA and CDR2 is SQIVND (reference sequence). With 0 bases removed from V and 3 bases from J, the gap between germline ends came to 12 bases. This CDR3 reads CASSIDLSRYYEQYF. In DNA form, the CDR3 reads TGTGCCAGTAGTATAGATCTCTCACGTTACTACGAGCAGTACTTC. Drawing the rest from reference TRBV19 and TRBJ2-7, the complete variable domain is DGGITQSPKYLFRKEGQNVTLSCEQNLNHDAMYWYRQDPGQGLRLIYYSQIVNDFQKGDIAEGYSVSREKKESFPLTVTSAQKNPTAFYLCASSIDLSRYYEQYFGPGTRLTVT.

This clonotype was recorded at least ten times. The chain has TRBV21-1 and TRBJ1-4; TRBD1, the table's D call, lacks a check against the DNA. TRBV21-1 is assigned pseudogene status. The CDR3 length is 16 residues. The CDR3 reads CASSLDGGGKNEKLFF. DNA for the CDR3: TGTGCCAGCAGCCTGGACGGAGGGGGCAAAAATGAAAAACTGTTTTTT.

Many counts were recorded for this clonotype. The gene calls are TRBV12-3 or TRBV12-4 and TRBJ1-1; maybe TRBD1 (5 bases). The V gene lost 7 bases and the J gene lost 5 bases, with 20 bases spanning the gap. The CDR3 runs to 15 residues. The CDR3 sequence: CASTFAGGAGTEAFF. In DNA, the CDR3 is TGTGCCAGCACTTTCGCAGGTGGGGCAGGGACTGAAGCTTTCTTT.

The chain recombines TRBV20-1 with TRBJ2-3, with D unclear. V was cut by 1 base and J by 4 bases, with 12 bases left in between. This CDR3 region has 14 residues. Germline V gene lookup returns CDR1 DFQATT and CDR2 SNEGSKA (reference sequence). CDR3 sequence reads: CSARVRVAPDTQYF. The CDR3 DNA follows: TGCAGTGCTAGAGTCAGAGTAGCCCCAGATACGCAGTATTTT.

This clonotype was counted ten times or more. This sequence joins TRBV5-1 and TRBJ2-2; no clear D gene. The CDR3 sequence is 13 residues long. Deletions cut 1 base from V and 5 bases from J, with 6 bases between. Germline assignment: CDR1 SGHRS and CDR2 YFSETQ. Here the CDR3 DNA reads TGCGCCAGCAGCTTGCGGTTTACCGGGGAGCTGTTTTTT. This gives the protein CASSLRFTGELFF.

This clonotype was detected only a few times. The rearrangement joins TRBV7-2 to TRBJ2-5; D may be TRBD1 or TRBD2 (5 bases each). There are 15 residues in the CDR3. Trimming took 5 bases from V and 2 from J, leaving 15 bases between them. Germline V CDR1 and CDR2: SGHTA, FQGNSA. The CDR3 sequence is CASSPPEGLQETQYF. In DNA, the CDR3 is TGTGCCAGCAGCCCCCCTGAGGGGTTGCAAGAGACCCAGTACTTC. The complete variable domain, with remaining parts taken from reference TRBV7-2 and TRBJ2-5, reads GAGVSQSPSNKVTEKGKDVELRCDPISGHTALYWYRQSLGQGLEFLIYFQGNSAPDKSGLPSDRFSAERTGGSVSTLTIQRTQQEDSAVYLCASSPPEGLQETQYFGPGTRLLVL.

The sample holds many counts of this clonotype. The chain joins TRBV28 to TRBJ2-5; D uncertain. In germline, CDR1 is MDHEN, CDR2 SYDVKM. The CDR3 sequence is 13 residues long. Deletions cut 3 bases from V and 1 base from J, with 6 bases between. CDR3 loop: CASSFPAQETQYF. CDR3 nucleotide sequence: TGTGCCAGCAGTTTTCCGGCCCAAGAGACCCAGTACTTC.